These T cell receptor beta chains were read from a single sample in a study of STAT3 mutations in large granular lymphocyte leukemia. Repertoires were generated with immunoSEQ multiplex PCR, while TCRdb's copy carries only in-frame clones and drops some. The sample includes fewer than 15,000 clones, 88% of them seen just once. The source material was PBMCs. Every receptor here comes from a human donor with T large granular lymphocyte leukemia. Some clones in this sample may be carry-over from other donors' samples. Both conserved end residues are trimmed from each CDR3. A D gene is named only where the DNA matches it firmly.

V gene	J gene	D gene	CDR3 protein
TRBV5-4	TRBJ2-4	TRBD1	ASSSRGHLANIQY
TRBV28	TRBJ2-3	TRBD1	ASKGASRTDTQY
TRBV4-3	TRBJ2-3	NA	ASSQAPSVGGATDTQY
TRBV7-2	TRBJ1-1	NA	ASTLGGRNTEAF
TRBV5-1	TRBJ2-2	NA	ASSLDRDGTGELF
TRBV5-1	TRBJ1-4	TRBD1	ASSRDRGLNEKLF
TRBV27	TRBJ2-1	TRBD2	ASSLRPPGLAGNEQF
TRBV9	TRBJ2-7	TRBD2	ASSVSGGSRDEQY
TRBV5-1	TRBJ2-2	TRBD1	ASTSGTGVAGELF
TRBV25-1	TRBJ2-3	NA	ASRNEGTDTQY
TRBV7-3	TRBJ2-5	TRBD2	ASSTGPSGKTQY
TRBV6-5	TRBJ1-1	NA	ASSRGRNTEAF
TRBV5-1	TRBJ1-2	NA	ASSLKAENYGYT
TRBV7-2	TRBJ2-1	NA	ASSSSPRAYNEQF
TRBV5-1	TRBJ2-3	NA	ASSFAGFTDTQY
TRBV28	TRBJ2-1	NA	ASSSRPVPYYNEQF
TRBV10-1	TRBJ2-5	NA	ASSEAGASGETQY
TRBV19	TRBJ1-1	NA	ASSVGVWTEAF
TRBV5-1	TRBJ2-7	TRBD2	ASSFGASGIYEQY